Presented here are 21 T cell receptor beta chains from one specimen sequenced in a study of molecular identifiers for immune sequencing clone quantification. TCRdb reanalysed the PCR reads using MiXCR and keeps one entry per CDR3 protein. The repertoire holds some 10,000 distinct CDR3 sequences, with roughly 22% as singletons. Sequenced sample: naive CD8+ T cells from blood, with Jurkat cell RNA spiked in. The subset was: FACS-sorted CD8+CD4-CCR7+CD45RA+ naive T cells. All receptors derive from a human donor in good health. Some libraries in this study had Jurkat cell RNA spiked in.

A single count supports this clonotype. The CDR3 loop is CASRLTRNRFDQPQHF. As DNA, the CDR3 is TGTGCAAGTCGCTTAACTCGGAACAGATTTGATCAGCCCCAGCATTTT. V is TRBV12-2 and J is TRBJ1-5; the listed D gene, TRBD1, was not tested against the DNA. TRBV12-2 is marked as a pseudogene. The CDR3 runs 16 residues.

This clonotype was counted at least ten times. The chain combines TRBV7-2 with TRBJ2-1; no clear D gene. The germline V and J ends were trimmed by 1 base and 0 bases, with 10 bases remaining between them. Germline CDR1 is SGHTA and CDR2 is FQGNSA. The CDR3 contains 16 residues. The CDR3 here is CASSLGVQHSYNEQFF. CDR3 nucleotide sequence: TGTGCCAGCAGCTTAGGCGTCCAGCACTCCTACAATGAGCAGTTCTTC.

This clonotype was seen at least ten times. J is TRBJ1-5 and V is TRBV6-6; TRBD1 is a possible D gene (5 bases). There are 13 residues in the CDR3. Germline values: CDR1 MNHNY, CDR2 SVGAGI (reference sequence). V was pared by 3 bases and J by 5 bases, with 8 bases between. Written as DNA, the CDR3 is TGTGCCAGCAGTTATCCCAGGGATCAGCCCCAGCATTTT. It yields the protein CASSYPRDQPQHF.

This sequence joins TRBV4-1 and TRBJ2-3; 8 positions agree with TRBD1. Trimming at V came to 11 bases and at J to 4 bases, leaving 8 bases not matched to a gene. This CDR3 comprises 13 residues. Germline V gives CDR1 MGHRA, CDR2 YSYEKL. CDR3 loop: CARRPGGADTQYF. DNA of the CDR3: TGCGCCCGCCGCCCAGGGGGCGCAGATACGCAGTATTTT.

About this clonotype: One end of the junction varies from germline; a read error may be responsible. CDR3 in amino acids: CVSSDDEQFF. The CDR3 DNA sequence: TGTGTCAGCAGTGACGATGAGCAGTTCTTC. The chain is built from TRBV2 and TRBJ2-1; D is ambiguous. The CDR3 has 10 amino acids. Germline V gene sequence: CDR1 SNHLY, CDR2 FYNNEI.

This clonotype is deemed medium-sized. J is TRBJ2-3 and V is TRBV7-6; 7 nucleotides line up with TRBD1. With 2 bases clipped from V and 5 bases from J, the junction kept 4 bases outside the gene matches. The CDR3 spans 14 residues. Germline values: CDR1 SGHVS, CDR2 FNYEAQ. The CDR3 is CASSLSGGVDTQYF. The CDR3 DNA follows: TGTGCCAGCAGCTTATCAGGGGGAGTAGATACGCAGTATTTT.

Concerning this clonotype itself: A much larger clone lies a single base off, so this may be a read error. This chain links TRBV5-3 with TRBJ1-4; 10 bases are a match to TRBD1. TRBV5-3 is an ORF; its function is uncertain. V lost 8 bases and J lost 6; bases outside the gene matches: 10. The CDR3 extends over 15 amino acids. CDR3: CASGQPGTGDEKLFF. The CDR3 DNA reads TGTGCCAGCGGTCAACCCGGGACAGGGGATGAAAAACTGTTTTTT.

This clonotype is categorized as medium-sized. The rearrangement joins TRBV6-5 to TRBJ2-7; D possibly corresponds to TRBD2 (7 bases). V was pared by 0 bases and J by 5 bases, with 11 bases between. Germline CDR1 reads MNHEY; CDR2 reads SVGAGI. This CDR3 has 14 amino acids. The CDR3: CASSYSAGDNEQYF. The CDR3 bases are TGTGCCAGCAGTTACTCCGCGGGGGACAACGAGCAGTACTTC.

This clonotype is medium-sized within its sample. CDR3 in DNA: TGTGCCAGCAGAAATACAGGAGAATACACAGATACGCAGTATTTT. Translated: CASRNTGEYTDTQYF. The chain recombines TRBV25-1 with TRBJ2-3; TRBD1 is a possible D gene (5 bases). Per the germline V gene, CDR1 is MGHDK and CDR2 is SYGVNS. The CDR3 loop spans 15 amino acids. V lost 6 bases to trimming and J lost 2 bases, with 15 bases between them.

This clonotype occurred many times. The genes are TRBV12-3 or TRBV12-4 and TRBJ2-7; the D gene is possibly TRBD1 (5 bases). V was trimmed by 8 bases and J by 2 bases, leaving 16 bases between them. The CDR3 runs 14 residues. The chain's CDR3 is CASSPMDIAYEQYF. The CDR3 region has the DNA TGTGCCAGCTCCCCTATGGACATCGCCTACGAGCAGTACTTC.

This clonotype was counted only a few times. A read error may explain this, as a much larger clone is one base away. The chain couples TRBV20-1 to TRBJ2-2, with 9 bases matching TRBD2. The CDR3 runs to 16 residues. Trimming cost V 3 bases and J 0 bases; bases outside gene matches: 5. Germline assignment: CDR1 DFQATT and CDR2 SNEGSKA (reference sequence). The chain's CDR3 is CSASGGGATNTGELFF. CDR3 coding DNA: TGCAGTGCTAGCGGCGGGGGGGCCACGAACACCGGGGAGCTGTTTTTT.

The chain has TRBV12-3 or TRBV12-4 and TRBJ1-1, with TRBD1 as a possible D gene (5 bases). The CDR3 has 13 amino acids. The ends were cut back, 3 bases at V and 14 bases at J, with 19 bases in the middle. The DNA for the CDR3 is TGTGCCAGCAGTTTTGGACAAAACACAGAAGTCTTCTTT. As protein: CASSFGQNTEVFF.

This clonotype appeared a few times. V and J are TRBV7-9 and TRBJ1-1; TRBD1 matches at 11 bases. The germline V gene encodes CDR1 SEHNR and CDR2 FQNEAQ (reference sequence). The CDR3 loop spans 14 amino acids. With 8 bases clipped from V and 11 bases from J, the junction kept 13 bases outside the gene matches. The CDR3 DNA reads as TGTGCCAGCCGCGCGGGGGGACAGGGGGGTTCGGCTTTCTTT. It specifies CASRAGGQGGSAFF.

In its sample, this clonotype was seen a few times. J is TRBJ2-5 and V is TRBV18; TRBD2 is a possible D gene (5 bases). V was shortened by 1 base and J by 3 bases, with 9 bases between the two germline ends. CDR1 and CDR2 from the germline V gene are KGHSH and LQKENI. CDR3 size: 14 residues. CDR3 DNA sequence: TGTGCCAGCTCACCACGCGGGTCAGAAGAGACCCAGTACTTC. This translates into CASSPRGSEETQYF.

This clonotype counts as medium-sized. This sequence joins TRBV12-3 or TRBV12-4 and TRBJ2-7; D is ambiguous. V lost 0 bases to trimming and J lost 2 bases, with 8 bases between them. The CDR3 length is 14 residues. CDR3 protein: CASSLAGLTYEQYF. Here the CDR3 DNA reads TGTGCCAGCAGTTTAGCAGGGCTGACCTACGAGCAGTACTTC.

In its sample, this clonotype is medium-sized. The rearrangement uses TRBV27 and TRBJ2-5; 11 bases are a match to TRBD2. The CDR3 consists of 15 residues. The V gene's germline CDR1 is MNHEY and CDR2 SMNVEV (reference sequence). Trimming cost V 6 bases and J 4 bases; bases outside gene matches: 7. CDR3 bases: TGTGCCAGCAGGCCTAGCGGGGGGCCCTCAGAGACCCAGTACTTC. Its protein is CASRPSGGPSETQYF.

By share of the sample, this clonotype is medium-sized. V usage is TRBV29-1 and J usage is TRBJ2-3; D may be TRBD1 or TRBD2 (5 bases each). The CDR3 runs to 13 residues. V was pared by 8 bases and J by 3 bases, with 15 bases between. Germline V gene data show CDR1 as SQVTM and CDR2 as ANQGSEA. The CDR3 protein is CSLEGQGTDTQYF. CDR3 DNA: TGCAGCTTAGAGGGGCAGGGTACAGATACGCAGTATTTT.

Comment on this clonotype: Lacking the conserved final phenylalanine or tryptophan, this CDR3 likely reflects a read error. The chain joins TRBV14 to TRBJ2-7; D unclear. Germline CDR1 reads SGHDN; CDR2 reads FVKESK. Deletions cut 3 bases from V and 2 bases from J, with 11 bases between. The CDR3 covers 14 residues. The CDR3 DNA is TGTGCCAGCAGCCATCTACCCAGACCCTACGAGCAGTACTTG. Protein product: CASSHLPRPYEQYL.

The chain joins TRBV7-2 to TRBJ2-1, with D unresolved. CDR3 length equals 13 residues. The germline gives CDR1 SGHTA, CDR2 FQGNSA. V was cut by 2 bases and J by 6 bases, with 8 bases left in between. The CDR3 loop reads CASSLQPPNEQFF. The CDR3 nucleotides read TGTGCCAGCAGCTTACAGCCCCCCAATGAGCAGTTCTTC.

This clonotype is medium-sized within its sample. The gene calls are TRBV24-1 and TRBJ2-2; possible D gene TRBD1, 6 bases. Germline V gene data show CDR1 as KGHDR and CDR2 as SFDVKD. CDR3 length: 15 amino acids. The V end lost 3 bases, the J end lost 4 bases, and 11 bases lay between the germline ends. Here the CDR3 DNA reads TGTGCCACCAGTGATCACGGACAGCTCACCGGGGAGCTGTTTTTT. Translated, it gives CATSDHGQLTGELFF.

Relative to its sample, this clonotype is medium-sized. The V gene is TRBV11-2, the J gene TRBJ2-3; D unclear. Trimming pared 0 bases from V and 4 bases from J, leaving 2 bases between. Germline V gene sequence: CDR1 SGHAT, CDR2 FQNNGV. CDR3 length: 12 amino acids. CDR3: CASSLEADTQYF. The CDR3 nucleotides are TGTGCCAGCAGCTTAGAGGCAGATACGCAGTATTTT.